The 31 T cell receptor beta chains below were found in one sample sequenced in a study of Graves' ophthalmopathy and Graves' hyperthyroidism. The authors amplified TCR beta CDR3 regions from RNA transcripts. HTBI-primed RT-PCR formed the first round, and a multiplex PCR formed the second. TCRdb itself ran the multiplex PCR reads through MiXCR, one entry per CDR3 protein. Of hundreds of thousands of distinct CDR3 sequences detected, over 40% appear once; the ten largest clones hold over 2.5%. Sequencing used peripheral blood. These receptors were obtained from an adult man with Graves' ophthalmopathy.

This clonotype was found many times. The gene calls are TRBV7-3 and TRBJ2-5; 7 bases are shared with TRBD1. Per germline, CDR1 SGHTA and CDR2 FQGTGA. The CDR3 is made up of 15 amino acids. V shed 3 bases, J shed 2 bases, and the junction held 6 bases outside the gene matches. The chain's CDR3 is CASSLGPGQQETQYF. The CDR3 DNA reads TGTGCCAGCAGCTTGGGTCCGGGACAGCAAGAGACCCAGTACTTC.

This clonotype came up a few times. The CDR3 sequence is CASSLNRVRGMNTEAFF. CDR3 coding DNA: TGCGCCAGCAGCCTGAATCGGGTGAGGGGAATGAACACTGAAGCTTTCTTT. The chain links TRBV4-1 to TRBJ1-1; maybe TRBD1 (5 bases). This CDR3 comprises 17 residues. Germline CDR1 is MGHRA and CDR2 is YSYEKL. The V end lost 4 bases, the J end lost 0 bases, and 18 bases lay between the germline ends.

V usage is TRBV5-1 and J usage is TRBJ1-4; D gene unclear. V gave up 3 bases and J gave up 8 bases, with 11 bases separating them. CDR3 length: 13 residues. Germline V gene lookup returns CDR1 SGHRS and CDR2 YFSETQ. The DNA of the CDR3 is TGCGCCAGCAGCTGGACGGCGGGCGAAAAACTGTTTTTT. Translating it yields CASSWTAGEKLFF.

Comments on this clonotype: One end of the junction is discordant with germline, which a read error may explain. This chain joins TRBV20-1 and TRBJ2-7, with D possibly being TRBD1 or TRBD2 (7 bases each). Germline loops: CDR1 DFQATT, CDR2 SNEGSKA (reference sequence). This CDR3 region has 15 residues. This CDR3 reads CSARVYRGGSYERYF. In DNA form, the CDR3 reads TGCAGTGCTAGAGTTTACAGGGGAGGGTCCTACGAGCGGTACTTC.

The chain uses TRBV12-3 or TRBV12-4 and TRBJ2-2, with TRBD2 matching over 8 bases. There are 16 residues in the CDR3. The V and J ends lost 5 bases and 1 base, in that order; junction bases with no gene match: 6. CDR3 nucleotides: TGTGCCAGCAGTGAACGAACTAGCGGGAACACCGGGGAGCTGTTTTTT. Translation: CASSERTSGNTGELFF.

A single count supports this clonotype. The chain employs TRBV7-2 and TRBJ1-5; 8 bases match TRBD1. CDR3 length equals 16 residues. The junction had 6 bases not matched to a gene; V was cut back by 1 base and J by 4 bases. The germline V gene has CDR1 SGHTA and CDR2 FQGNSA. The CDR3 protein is CASSLVAGQENQPQHF. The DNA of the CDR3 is TGTGCCAGCAGCTTAGTTGCGGGACAGGAGAATCAGCCCCAGCATTTT.

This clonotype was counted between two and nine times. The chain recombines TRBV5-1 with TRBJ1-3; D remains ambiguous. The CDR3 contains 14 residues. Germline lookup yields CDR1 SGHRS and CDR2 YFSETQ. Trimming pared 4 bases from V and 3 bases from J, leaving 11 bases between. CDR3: CASSLGGYGNTIYF. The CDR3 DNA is TGCGCCAGCAGCCTGGGAGGGTATGGAAACACCATATATTTT.

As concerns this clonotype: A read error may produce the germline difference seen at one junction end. As DNA, the CDR3 is TGTGCCAATCCCCCCTCCTCAGGGATTGGGGCCAACGTCCTGACTTTC. Amino acid sequence: CANPPSSGIGANVLTF. The chain recombines TRBV10-2 with TRBJ2-6; TRBD1 might be the D (5 bases). The CDR3 runs 16 residues. CDR1 is WSHSY and CDR2 is SAAADI in the germline V gene.

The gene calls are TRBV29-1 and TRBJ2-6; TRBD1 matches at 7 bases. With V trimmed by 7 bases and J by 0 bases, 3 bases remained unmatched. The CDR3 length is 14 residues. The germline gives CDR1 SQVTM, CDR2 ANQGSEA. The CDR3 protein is CSARQGSGANVLTF. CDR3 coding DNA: TGCAGCGCCCGACAGGGCTCTGGGGCCAACGTCCTGACTTTC.

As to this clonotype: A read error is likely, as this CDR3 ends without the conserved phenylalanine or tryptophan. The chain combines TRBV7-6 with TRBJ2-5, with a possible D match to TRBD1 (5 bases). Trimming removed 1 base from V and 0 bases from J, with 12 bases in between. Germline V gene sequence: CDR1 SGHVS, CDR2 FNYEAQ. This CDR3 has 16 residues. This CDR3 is CASSLGTLPYQETQYV. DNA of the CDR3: TGTGCCAGCAGCTTAGGGACATTACCCTACCAAGAGACCCAGTACGTC.

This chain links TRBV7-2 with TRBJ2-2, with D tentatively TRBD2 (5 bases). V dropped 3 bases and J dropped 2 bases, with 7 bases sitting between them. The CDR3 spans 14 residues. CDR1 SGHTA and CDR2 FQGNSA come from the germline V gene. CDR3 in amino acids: CASSLDSNTGELFF. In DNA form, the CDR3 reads TGTGCCAGCAGCTTGGACTCAAACACCGGGGAGCTGTTTTTT.

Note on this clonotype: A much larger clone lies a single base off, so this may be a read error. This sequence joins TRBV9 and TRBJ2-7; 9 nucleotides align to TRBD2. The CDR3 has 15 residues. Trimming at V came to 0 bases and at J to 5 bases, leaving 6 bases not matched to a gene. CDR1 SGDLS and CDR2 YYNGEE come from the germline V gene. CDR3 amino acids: CASSVASGRSHEQYV. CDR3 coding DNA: TGTGCCAGCAGCGTAGCCAGCGGGAGGTCCCACGAGCAGTACGTC.

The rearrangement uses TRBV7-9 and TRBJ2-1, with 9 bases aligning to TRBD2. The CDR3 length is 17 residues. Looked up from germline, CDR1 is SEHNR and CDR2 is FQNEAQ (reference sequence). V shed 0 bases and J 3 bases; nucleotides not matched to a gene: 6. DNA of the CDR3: TGTGCCAGCAGCTTAGCGGTAGGGACTAGCAACTACAATGAGCAGTTCTTC. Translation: CASSLAVGTSNYNEQFF.

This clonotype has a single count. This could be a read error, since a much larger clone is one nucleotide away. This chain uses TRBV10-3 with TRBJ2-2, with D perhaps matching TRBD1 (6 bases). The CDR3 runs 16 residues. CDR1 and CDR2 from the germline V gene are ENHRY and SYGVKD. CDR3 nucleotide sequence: TGTGCCATCGGTGAGTCGTGGGGGCGAGATCACGGGGAGCTGTTTTTT. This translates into CAIGESWGRDHGELFF.

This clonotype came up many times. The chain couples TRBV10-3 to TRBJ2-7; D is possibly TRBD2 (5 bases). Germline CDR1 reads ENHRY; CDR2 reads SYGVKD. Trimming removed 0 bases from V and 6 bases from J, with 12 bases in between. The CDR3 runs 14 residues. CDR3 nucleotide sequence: TGTGCCATCAGTGAGTCGGAAGAGGGCCGCGAGCAGTACTTC. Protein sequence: CAISESEEGREQYF.

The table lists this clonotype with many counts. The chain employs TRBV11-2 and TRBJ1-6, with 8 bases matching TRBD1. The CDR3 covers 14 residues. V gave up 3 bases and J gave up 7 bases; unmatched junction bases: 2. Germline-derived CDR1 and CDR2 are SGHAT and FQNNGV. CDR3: CASSLYRGNSPLHF. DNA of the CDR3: TGTGCCAGCAGCTTGTACAGGGGGAATTCACCCCTCCACTTT.

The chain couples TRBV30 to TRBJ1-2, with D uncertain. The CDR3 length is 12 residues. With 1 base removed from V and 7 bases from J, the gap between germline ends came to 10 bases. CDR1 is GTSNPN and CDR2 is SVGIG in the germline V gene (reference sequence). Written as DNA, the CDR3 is TGTGCCTGGAGTGAAGGGTATGGTGGCTACACCTTC. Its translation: CAWSEGYGGYTF.

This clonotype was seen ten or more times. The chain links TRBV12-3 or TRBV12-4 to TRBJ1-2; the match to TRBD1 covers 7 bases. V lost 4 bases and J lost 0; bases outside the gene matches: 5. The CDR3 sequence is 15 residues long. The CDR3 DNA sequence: TGTGCCAGCAGTTGGAGACAGGGCTCTAACTATGGCTACACCTTC. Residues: CASSWRQGSNYGYTF.

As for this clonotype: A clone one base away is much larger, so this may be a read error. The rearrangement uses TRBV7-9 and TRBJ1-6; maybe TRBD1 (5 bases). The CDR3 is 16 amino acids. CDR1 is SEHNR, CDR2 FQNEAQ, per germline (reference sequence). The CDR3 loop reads CASSFVQGSHNSPLLF. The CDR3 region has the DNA TGTGCCAGCAGCTTCGTCCAGGGTTCCCATAATTCACCCCTCCTCTTT.

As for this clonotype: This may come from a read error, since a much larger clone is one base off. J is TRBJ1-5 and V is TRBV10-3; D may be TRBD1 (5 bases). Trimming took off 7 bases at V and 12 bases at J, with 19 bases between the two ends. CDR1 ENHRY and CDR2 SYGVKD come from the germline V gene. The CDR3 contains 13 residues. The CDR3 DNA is TGTGCCATCACCCTTGGGACGGATAGTGACCAGCATTTT. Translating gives CAITLGTDSDQHF.

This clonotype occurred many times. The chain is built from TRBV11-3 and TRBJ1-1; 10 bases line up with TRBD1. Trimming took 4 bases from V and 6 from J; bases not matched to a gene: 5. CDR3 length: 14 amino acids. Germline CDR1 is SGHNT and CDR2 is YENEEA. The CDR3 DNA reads TGTGCCAGCAGCTCGGGACAGGGGATCGCTGAAGCTTTCTTT. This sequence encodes CASSSGQGIAEAFF.

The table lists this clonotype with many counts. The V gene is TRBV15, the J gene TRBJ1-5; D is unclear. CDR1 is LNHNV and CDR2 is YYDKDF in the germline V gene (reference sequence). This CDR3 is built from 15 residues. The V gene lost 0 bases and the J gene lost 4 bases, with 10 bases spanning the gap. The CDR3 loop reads CATSRDGQTNQPQHF. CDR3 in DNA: TGTGCCACCAGCAGAGACGGGCAGACAAATCAGCCCCAGCATTTT.

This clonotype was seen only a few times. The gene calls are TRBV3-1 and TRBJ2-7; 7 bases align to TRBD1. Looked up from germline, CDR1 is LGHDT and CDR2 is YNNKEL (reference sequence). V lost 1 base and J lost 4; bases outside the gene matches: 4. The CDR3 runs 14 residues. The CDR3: CASSQVNRGYEQYF. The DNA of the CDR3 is TGTGCCAGCAGCCAAGTGAACAGGGGTTACGAGCAGTACTTC.

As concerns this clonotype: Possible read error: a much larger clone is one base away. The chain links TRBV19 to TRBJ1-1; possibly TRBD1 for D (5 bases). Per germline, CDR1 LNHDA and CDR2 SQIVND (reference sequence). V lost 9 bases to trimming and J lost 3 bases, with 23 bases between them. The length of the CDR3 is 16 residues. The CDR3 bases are TGTGCCAGCCGCGGCAGGGACGAGTTGAGGCACACTGAAGCTTTCTTT. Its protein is CASRGRDELRHTEAFF.

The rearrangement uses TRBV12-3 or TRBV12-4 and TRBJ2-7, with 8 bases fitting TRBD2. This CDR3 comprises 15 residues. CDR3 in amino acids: CASGLSGRYSYEQYF. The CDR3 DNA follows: TGTGCTAGTGGCCTAAGCGGGAGATACTCCTACGAGCAGTACTTC.

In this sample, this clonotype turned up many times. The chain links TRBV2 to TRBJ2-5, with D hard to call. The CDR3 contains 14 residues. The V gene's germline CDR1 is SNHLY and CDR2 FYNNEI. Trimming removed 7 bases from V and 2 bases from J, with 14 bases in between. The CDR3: CASNPSFLQETQYF. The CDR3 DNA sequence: TGTGCCAGCAATCCCTCATTTCTGCAAGAGACCCAGTACTTC.

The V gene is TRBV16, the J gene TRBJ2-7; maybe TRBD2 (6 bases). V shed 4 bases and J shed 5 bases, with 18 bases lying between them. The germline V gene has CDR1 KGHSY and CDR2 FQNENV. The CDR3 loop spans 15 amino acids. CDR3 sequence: CASSPQKTSLHEQYF. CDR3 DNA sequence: TGTGCCAGCAGCCCCCAAAAGACTAGTCTCCACGAGCAGTACTTC. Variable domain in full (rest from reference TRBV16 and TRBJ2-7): GEEVAQTPKHLVRGEGQKAKLYCAPIKGHSYVFWYQQVLKNEFKFLISFQNENVFDETGMPKERFSAKCLPNSPCSLEIQATKLEDSAVYFCASSPQKTSLHEQYFGPGTRLTVT.

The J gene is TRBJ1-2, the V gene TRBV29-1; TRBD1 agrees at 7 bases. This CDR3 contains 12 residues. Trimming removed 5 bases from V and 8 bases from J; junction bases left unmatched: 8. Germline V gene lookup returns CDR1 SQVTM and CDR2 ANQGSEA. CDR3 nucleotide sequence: TGCAGCGTTTCGGCTGGACAGGCGGGCTACACCTTC. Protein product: CSVSAGQAGYTF.

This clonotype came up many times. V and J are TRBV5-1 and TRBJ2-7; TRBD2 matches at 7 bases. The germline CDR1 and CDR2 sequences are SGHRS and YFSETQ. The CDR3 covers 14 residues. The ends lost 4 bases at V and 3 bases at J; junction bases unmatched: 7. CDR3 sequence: CASSGRDLNYEQYF. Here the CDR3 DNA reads TGCGCCAGCAGCGGGAGGGACTTGAACTACGAGCAGTACTTC.

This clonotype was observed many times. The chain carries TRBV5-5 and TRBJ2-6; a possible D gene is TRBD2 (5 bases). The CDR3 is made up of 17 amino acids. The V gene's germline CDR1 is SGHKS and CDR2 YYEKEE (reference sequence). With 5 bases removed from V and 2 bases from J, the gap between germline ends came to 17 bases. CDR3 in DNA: TGTGCCAGCAGTTTTCGAGGAGAGGGAACTGGGGCCAACGTCCTGACTTTC. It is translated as CASSFRGEGTGANVLTF.

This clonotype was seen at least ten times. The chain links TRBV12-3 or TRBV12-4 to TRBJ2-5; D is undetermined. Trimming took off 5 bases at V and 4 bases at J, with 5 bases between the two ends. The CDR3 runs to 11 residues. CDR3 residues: CASSTAETQYF. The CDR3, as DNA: TGTGCCAGCAGTACAGCAGAGACCCAGTACTTC.